The sequence of this T cell receptor beta chain was determined in a study of Ad26.COV2.S vaccination and SARS-CoV-2 variants. V gave up 5 bases and J gave up 0 bases, with 14 bases separating them. This CDR3 contains 14 residues. The germline gives CDR1 GTSNPN, CDR2 SVGIG (reference sequence). Treatment: some 20 received Ad26.COV2.S at low or high dose, single or two shots; five or six received placebo; per-sample allocation not given. The samples date from day 63 after the first vaccine or placebo injection. Clones were read by immunoSEQ multiplex PCR, and TCRdb kept only the in-frame ones, dropping some. The data show 400,000 to 450,000 clones, 92% seen once.

The V gene is TRBV30, the J gene TRBJ2-7; no clear D gene. The sequencing here drew on peripheral blood, taken in a trial of Ad26.COV2.S vaccine versus placebo. This receptor was obtained from a person between 18 and 65 years old who received the Ad26.COV2.S COVID-19 vaccine or a placebo. For the CDR3, the DNA is TGTGCCTGGCATAACAGCGACCACTCCTACGAGCAGTACTTC. This gives the protein CAWHNSDHSYEQYF.